Presented here are 25 T cell receptor beta chains from one specimen sequenced in a study of molecular identifiers for immune sequencing clone quantification. TCRdb ran MiXCR on the PCR reads and lists one entry per CDR3 protein. The data show roughly 90,000 distinct CDR3 sequences, with around a quarter seen just once and roughly 0.76% held by the top ten. The sequencing input was naive CD8+ T cells from blood, with Jurkat cell RNA spiked in. Subset of the sample: FACS-sorted CD8+CD4-CCR7+CD45RA+ naive T cells. Receptors originate from a human donor in good health. Some libraries in this study had Jurkat cell RNA spiked in.

This clonotype was seen only a few times. The CDR3 reads CASSYSPGTLQWSSGNTIYF. The DNA of the CDR3 is TGTGCCAGCAGTTACTCACCCGGGACACTGCAATGGAGCTCTGGAAACACCATATATTTT. The rearrangement links TRBV6-2 or TRBV6-3 to TRBJ1-3; weak D call: TRBD1 (6 bases). V was cut by 0 bases and J by 0 bases, with 21 bases left in between. Per the germline V gene, CDR1 is MNHEY and CDR2 is SVGEGT. CDR3 size: 20 residues.

V and J are TRBV6-5 and TRBJ2-7; D not resolved. This CDR3 region has 14 residues. The ends were cut back, 0 bases at V and 7 bases at J, with 13 bases in the middle. The germline gives CDR1 MNHEY, CDR2 SVGAGI. The CDR3 sequence: CASSYSLLPLEQYF. In nucleotides, the CDR3 is TGTGCCAGCAGTTACTCTCTACTCCCTTTGGAGCAGTACTTC.

As regards this clonotype: This may arise from a read error, as a much more abundant clone is one base away. The chain has TRBV12-3 or TRBV12-4 and TRBJ2-7, with 7 bases aligning to TRBD2. The CDR3 extends over 11 amino acids. CDR3 bases: TGTGCCAGCAGCAGGGACTACGAGCAGCACTTC. This codes for CASSRDYEQHF.

This clonotype was picked up a small number of times. The V call is TRBV3-1, the J call TRBJ1-2; D is unclear. There are 14 residues in the CDR3. Germline assignment: CDR1 LGHDT and CDR2 YNNKEL (reference sequence). V was shortened by 3 bases and J by 8 bases, with 16 bases between the two germline ends. The CDR3 is CASSQDYQTRGYTF. As DNA, the CDR3 is TGTGCCAGCAGCCAGGACTACCAAACTAGGGGCTACACCTTC. The variable domain in full, completed from reference TRBV3-1 and TRBJ1-2, reads DTAVSQTPKYLVTQMGNDKSIKCEQNLGHDTMYWYKQDSKKFLKIMFSYNNKELIINETVPNRFSPKSPDKAHLNLHINSLELGDSAVYFCASSQDYQTRGYTFGSGTRLTVV.

Notes on this clonotype: One base away lies a much larger clone, so this may be a sequencing read error. This likely comes from a read error, as the CDR3 has no conserved phenylalanine or tryptophan at its end. This sequence joins TRBV3-1 and TRBJ2-2, with TRBD2 as a possible D gene (6 bases). Germline assignment: CDR1 LGHDT and CDR2 YNNKEL (reference sequence). With 4 bases removed from V and 6 bases from J, the gap between germline ends came to 9 bases. The CDR3 consists of 13 residues. The CDR3 DNA is TGTGCCAGCAGCCTCCAGCGGGCCGGGGAGCTGTTTTGT. Its translation: CASSLQRAGELFC.

The rearrangement joins TRBV7-6 to TRBJ2-3; D is tentatively TRBD1 or TRBD2 (5 bases each). The CDR3 spans 15 residues. Germline V CDR1 and CDR2: SGHVS, FNYEAQ. Deletions cut 5 bases from V and 2 bases from J, with 14 bases between. The CDR3 loop reads CASSKLTGHTDTQYF. The CDR3, as DNA: TGTGCCAGCAGCAAACTAACGGGGCACACAGATACGCAGTATTTT.

The chain combines TRBV27 with TRBJ1-2; TRBD1 agrees at 7 bases. CDR1 is MNHEY, CDR2 SMNVEV, per germline (reference sequence). The CDR3 consists of 13 residues. J lost 3 bases, V lost 7 bases, and 5 bases had no gene match. The CDR3 loop reads CASKGQLDYGYTF. In DNA form, the CDR3 reads TGTGCCAGCAAGGGACAGCTAGACTATGGCTACACCTTC.

This clonotype showed up many times. The CDR3 protein is CASSSTGDNTEAFF. The CDR3 region has the DNA TGTGCCAGCAGTTCTACAGGGGATAACACTGAAGCTTTCTTT. The chain carries TRBV12-3 or TRBV12-4 and TRBJ1-1; 7 nucleotides match TRBD1. V shed 4 bases and J 2 bases; nucleotides not matched to a gene: 4. The CDR3 runs to 14 residues.

The V and J genes are TRBV4-1 and TRBJ2-7; 8 nucleotides match TRBD2. V lost 3 bases, J lost 6 bases, and 13 bases stayed unmatched. The CDR3 runs to 16 residues. Germline CDR1 MGHRA, CDR2 YSYEKL. The CDR3 here is CASSHTGLGANCEQYF. In nucleotides, the CDR3 is TGCGCCAGCAGCCACACGGGACTAGGTGCGAACTGCGAGCAGTACTTC.

This clonotype was detected only a few times. The chain combines TRBV11-3 with TRBJ2-1; TRBD2 agrees at 14 bases. Trimming removed 4 bases from V and 8 bases from J; junction bases left unmatched: 7. In germline, CDR1 is SGHNT, CDR2 YENEEA. CDR3 size: 16 residues. Written as DNA, the CDR3 is TGTGCCAGCAGCTCACGACTAGCGGGAGGGCTTCATGAGCAGTTCTTC. Residues: CASSSRLAGGLHEQFF.

This clonotype was observed at least ten times. The chain has TRBV20-1 and TRBJ2-3; 11 bases fit TRBD2. In germline, CDR1 is DFQATT, CDR2 SNEGSKA (reference sequence). The CDR3 consists of 15 residues. The J segment lost 6 bases and the V segment lost 4 bases, leaving 9 bases of the junction unmatched. The CDR3 loop is CSATALSGGADTQYF. Here the CDR3 DNA reads TGCAGTGCTACTGCCCTTAGCGGGGGGGCCGATACGCAGTATTTT.

This clonotype was counted a few times. This likely comes from a read error, as the CDR3 has no conserved phenylalanine or tryptophan at its end. No DNA is shown, since the ends of the CDR3 on it are uncertain; the CDR3 is the one TCRdb lists. The chain joins TRBV21-1 to TRBJ2-7. TRBV21-1 is a pseudogene locus. Ends included, the CDR3 has 12 residues. CDR3 in amino acids: CASSNRIESRFI.

The rearrangement joins TRBV6-2 or TRBV6-3 to TRBJ1-5; 9 positions match TRBD1. CDR1 is MNHEY, CDR2 SVGEGT, per germline. This CDR3 has 19 residues. With 2 bases clipped from V and 0 bases from J, the junction kept 11 bases outside the gene matches. CDR3 bases: TGTGCCAGCAGTTACCGGACAGGGGACCGGATCCTTAGCAATCAGCCCCAGCATTTT. Translation gives CASSYRTGDRILSNQPQHF.

This clonotype was counted many times. This chain connects TRBV28 to TRBJ2-7; TRBD1 agrees at 9 bases. This CDR3 is built from 14 residues. V dropped 10 bases and J dropped 5; count of bases not matched to a gene: 12. Germline CDR1 is MDHEN and CDR2 is SYDVKM. The CDR3 DNA sequence: TGTGCCACGACGCCAAGGGACAGGGTAGACGAGCAGTACTTC. It is translated as CATTPRDRVDEQYF.

This clonotype was seen ten or more times. The chain couples TRBV7-9 to TRBJ2-5; D remains ambiguous. V was cut by 1 base and J by 5 bases, with 5 bases left in between. The CDR3 spans 12 residues. Germline V lookup: CDR1 SEHNR, CDR2 FQNEAQ (reference sequence). The CDR3 loop reads CASSLGRETQYF. The CDR3 DNA sequence: TGTGCCAGCAGCTTAGGAAGGGAGACCCAGTACTTC.

The CDR3 DNA reads as TGCGCCAGCAGCCAAGCGAGGGGCCCCTACAATGAGCAGTTCTTC. Protein: CASSQARGPYNEQFF. V is TRBV4-1 and J is TRBJ2-1; the D call may be TRBD1 or TRBD2 (5 bases each). The V end was cut by 1 base, the J end by 2 bases, with 9 bases between. The germline V gene encodes CDR1 MGHRA and CDR2 YSYEKL. The CDR3 runs 15 residues.

The CDR3 region is CASSLWRDGRTDTQYF. In DNA, the CDR3 is TGTGCCAGCAGCTTATGGAGGGACGGACGCACAGATACGCAGTATTTT. The gene calls are TRBV11-2 and TRBJ2-3, with D perhaps matching TRBD2 (6 bases). V gave up 2 bases and J gave up 1 base, with 13 bases separating them. Germline CDR1 reads SGHAT; CDR2 reads FQNNGV. This CDR3 has 16 amino acids.

This clonotype has at least ten counts. The chain links TRBV12-5 to TRBJ2-3, with 8 bases matching TRBD1. Per the germline V gene, CDR1 is LGHNT and CDR2 is FRNRAP. V shed 6 bases, J shed 2 bases, and the junction held 13 bases outside the gene matches. CDR3 size: 17 residues. The CDR3 DNA sequence: TGTGCTAGTGGACCTCCAGGGGGCCTTTTTTCCACAGATACGCAGTATTTT. This gives the protein CASGPPGGLFSTDTQYF.

Concerning this clonotype itself: The germline gene is not matched at one end of the junction; a read error may be the cause. This chain connects TRBV6-5 to TRBJ1-4, with TRBD1 identical over 10 bases. Germline V lookup: CDR1 MNHEY, CDR2 SVGAGI. The CDR3 is made up of 17 amino acids. For the CDR3, the DNA is TGTGCCAACAGTTACTCAAAGACAGGGGGCGTAGATGAAAAACTGTTTTTT. It translates to CANSYSKTGGVDEKLFF.

Concerning this clonotype itself: An end of the junction does not agree with germline; a read error may underlie this. The rearrangement joins TRBV5-1 to TRBJ2-3; D gene ambiguous. Germline V gene sequence: CDR1 SGHRS, CDR2 YFSETQ. This CDR3 contains 11 residues. CDR3 DNA sequence: TGCGCCAGCAGCTTGGCAGATACGCGGTATTTT. It yields the protein CASSLADTRYF.

Points on this clonotype: The CDR3 carries no conserved terminal phenylalanine or tryptophan, so it likely arises from a read error. This chain joins TRBV20-1 and TRBJ2-3, with TRBD2 matching over 7 bases. Per germline, CDR1 DFQATT and CDR2 SNEGSKA (reference sequence). The CDR3 covers 16 residues. This CDR3 is CSARGELASSTDTQYL. CDR3 DNA sequence: TGCAGTGCCAGAGGGGAACTAGCGTCTAGCACAGATACGCAGTATCTT.

The genes are TRBV14 and TRBJ2-2, with 11 bases that match TRBD2. The J segment lost 1 base and the V segment lost 4 bases, leaving 5 bases of the junction unmatched. The germline CDR1 and CDR2 sequences are SGHDN and FVKESK. There are 17 residues in the CDR3. Here the CDR3 reads CASSPELAGVNTGELFF. The CDR3, as DNA: TGTGCCAGCAGCCCAGAACTAGCGGGGGTGAACACCGGGGAGCTGTTTTTT.

In its sample, this clonotype was seen a few times. J is TRBJ2-1 and V is TRBV28, with 7 bases aligning to TRBD1. The CDR3 is made up of 15 amino acids. From germline, CDR1 is MDHEN and CDR2 SYDVKM. The V gene end was trimmed by 2 bases and the J gene end by 3 bases; junction bases not matched to a gene: 4. The CDR3 reads CASSLVGQNYNEQFF. The CDR3 region has the DNA TGTGCCAGCAGTTTAGTGGGACAGAACTACAATGAGCAGTTCTTC.

On this clonotype itself: A much larger clone differs by one base, so this may be a read error. The chain has TRBV4-3 and TRBJ2-7, with D perhaps matching TRBD1 (6 bases). Looked up from germline, CDR1 is LGHNA and CDR2 is YSLEER. This CDR3 contains 15 residues. CDR3 in DNA: TGCGCCCGCAGCCAAGAGGTGGGACAAGTCTACGCGCAGTACTTC. Translating gives CARSQEVGQVYAQYF.

Turning to this clonotype: At one of its ends the junction is not consistent with the germline gene, which may arise from a read error. The chain couples TRBV4-3 to TRBJ2-7, with D possibly matching TRBD2 (5 bases). This CDR3 region has 14 residues. Germline V gene lookup returns CDR1 LGHNA and CDR2 YSLEER. The chain's CDR3 is CASSQEGEGYKQYF. CDR3 nucleotides: TGCGCCAGCAGCCAAGAGGGTGAGGGCTACAAGCAGTACTTC.